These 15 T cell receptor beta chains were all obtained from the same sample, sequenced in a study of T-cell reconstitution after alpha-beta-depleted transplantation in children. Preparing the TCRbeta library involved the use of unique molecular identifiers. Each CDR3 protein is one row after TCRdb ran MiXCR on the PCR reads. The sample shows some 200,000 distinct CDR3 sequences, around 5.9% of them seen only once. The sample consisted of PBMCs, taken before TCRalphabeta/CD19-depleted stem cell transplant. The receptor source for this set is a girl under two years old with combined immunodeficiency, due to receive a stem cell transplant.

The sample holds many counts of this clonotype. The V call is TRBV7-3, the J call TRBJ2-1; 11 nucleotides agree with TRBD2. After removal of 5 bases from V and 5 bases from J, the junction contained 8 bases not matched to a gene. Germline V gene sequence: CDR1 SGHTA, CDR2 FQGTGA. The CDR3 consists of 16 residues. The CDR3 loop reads CASSPRVSGGDNEQFF. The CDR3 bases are TGTGCCAGCAGCCCCAGGGTTAGCGGGGGGGACAATGAGCAGTTCTTC.

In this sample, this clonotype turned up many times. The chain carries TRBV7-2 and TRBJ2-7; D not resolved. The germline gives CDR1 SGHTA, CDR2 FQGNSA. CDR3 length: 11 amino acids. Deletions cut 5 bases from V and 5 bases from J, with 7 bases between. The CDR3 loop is CASSETHEQYF. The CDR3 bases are TGTGCCAGCAGCGAGACCCACGAGCAGTACTTC.

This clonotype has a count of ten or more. The CDR3 nucleotides are TGTGCCAGCAGCGGCCGGGACAGGGTCACAGATACGCAGTATTTT. Residues: CASSGRDRVTDTQYF. The genes are TRBV7-8 and TRBJ2-3, with TRBD1 matching 9 bases. V shed 5 bases, J shed 2 bases, and the junction held 5 bases outside the gene matches. Germline V gene data show CDR1 as SGHVS and CDR2 as FQNEAQ. CDR3 length: 15 amino acids.

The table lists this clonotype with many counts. The CDR3, as DNA: TGTGCCAGCAGGGCCTCCGGGACAGGGTCCTACAATGAGCAGTTCTTC. Translated, it gives CASRASGTGSYNEQFF. The genes are TRBV28 and TRBJ2-1; 9 bases align to TRBD1. The CDR3 spans 16 residues. J lost 1 base, V lost 6 bases, and 7 bases had no gene match. From germline, CDR1 is MDHEN and CDR2 SYDVKM.

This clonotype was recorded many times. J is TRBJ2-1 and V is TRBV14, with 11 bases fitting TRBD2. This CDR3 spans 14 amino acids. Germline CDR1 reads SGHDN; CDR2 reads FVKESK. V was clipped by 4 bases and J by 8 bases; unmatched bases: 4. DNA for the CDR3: TGTGCCAGCAGCCTCATAGCGGGGGGGGATGAGCAGTTCTTC. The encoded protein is CASSLIAGGDEQFF.

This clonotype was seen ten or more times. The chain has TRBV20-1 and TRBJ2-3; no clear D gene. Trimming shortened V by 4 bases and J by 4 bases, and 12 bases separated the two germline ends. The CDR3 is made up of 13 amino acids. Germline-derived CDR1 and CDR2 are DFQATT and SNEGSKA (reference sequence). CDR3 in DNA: TGCAGTGCTAAGGACCCAAGCTCAGATACGCAGTATTTT. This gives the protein CSAKDPSSDTQYF.

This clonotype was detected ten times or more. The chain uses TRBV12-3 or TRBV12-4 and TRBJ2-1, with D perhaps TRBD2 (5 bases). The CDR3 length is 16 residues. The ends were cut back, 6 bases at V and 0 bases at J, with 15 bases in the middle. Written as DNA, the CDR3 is TGTGCCAGCAGCCCGCCCGGGGAACCCTCCTACAATGAGCAGTTCTTC. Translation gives CASSPPGEPSYNEQFF.

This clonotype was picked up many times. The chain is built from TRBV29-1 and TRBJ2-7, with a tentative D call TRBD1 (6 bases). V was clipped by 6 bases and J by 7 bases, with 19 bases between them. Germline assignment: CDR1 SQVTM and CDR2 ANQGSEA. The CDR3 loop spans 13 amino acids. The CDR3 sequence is CSVTGQVLREQYF. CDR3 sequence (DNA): TGCAGCGTGACGGGACAAGTCCTACGAGAGCAGTACTTC.

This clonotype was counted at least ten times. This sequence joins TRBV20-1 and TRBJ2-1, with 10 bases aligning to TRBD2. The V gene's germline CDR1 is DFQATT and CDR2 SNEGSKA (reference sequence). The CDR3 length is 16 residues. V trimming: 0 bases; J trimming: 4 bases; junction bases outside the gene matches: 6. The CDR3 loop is CSARDLRTSGYNEQFF. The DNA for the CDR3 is TGCAGTGCTAGAGACCTCCGGACTAGCGGTTACAATGAGCAGTTCTTC.

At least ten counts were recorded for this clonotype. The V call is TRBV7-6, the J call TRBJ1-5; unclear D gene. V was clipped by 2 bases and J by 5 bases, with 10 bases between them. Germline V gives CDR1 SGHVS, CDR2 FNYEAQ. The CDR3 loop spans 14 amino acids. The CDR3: CASSLWADDQPQHF. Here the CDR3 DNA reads TGTGCCAGCAGCTTATGGGCTGATGATCAGCCCCAGCATTTT.

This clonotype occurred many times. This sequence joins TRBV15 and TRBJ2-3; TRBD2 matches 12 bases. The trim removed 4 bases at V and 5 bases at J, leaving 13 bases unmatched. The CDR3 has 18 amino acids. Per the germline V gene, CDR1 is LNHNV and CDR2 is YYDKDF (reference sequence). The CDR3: CATSTGPSGGASGDTQYF. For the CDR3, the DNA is TGTGCCACCAGCACAGGTCCTAGCGGGGGGGCCTCGGGAGATACGCAGTATTTT. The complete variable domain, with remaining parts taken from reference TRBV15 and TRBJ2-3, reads DAMVIQNPRYQVTQFGKPVTLSCSQTLNHNVMYWYQQKSSQAPKLLFHYYDKDFNNEADTPDNFQSRRPNTSFCFLDIRSPGLGDTAMYLCATSTGPSGGASGDTQYFGPGTRLTVL.

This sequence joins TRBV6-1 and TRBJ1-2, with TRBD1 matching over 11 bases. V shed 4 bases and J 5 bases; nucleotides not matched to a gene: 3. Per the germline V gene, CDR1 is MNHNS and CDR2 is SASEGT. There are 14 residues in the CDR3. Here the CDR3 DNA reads TGTGCCAGCAGTGGGACAGGGGGCGCTTATGGCTACACCTTC. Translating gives CASSGTGGAYGYTF.

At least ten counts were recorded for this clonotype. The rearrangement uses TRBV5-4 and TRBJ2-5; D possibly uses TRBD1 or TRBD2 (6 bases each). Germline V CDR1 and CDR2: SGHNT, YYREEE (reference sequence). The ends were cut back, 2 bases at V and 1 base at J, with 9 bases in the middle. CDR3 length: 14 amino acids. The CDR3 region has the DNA TGTGCCAGCAGCTTTGGAGGGGGCCAAGAGACCCAGTACTTC. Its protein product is CASSFGGGQETQYF.

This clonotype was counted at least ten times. In DNA, the CDR3 is TGTGCCAGCAGTTCGGGGAACTATGGCTACACCTTC. Protein: CASSSGNYGYTF. The genes are TRBV12-3 or TRBV12-4 and TRBJ1-2; unclear D gene. This CDR3 spans 12 amino acids. The ends were cut back, 4 bases at V and 2 bases at J, with 5 bases in the middle.

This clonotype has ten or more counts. Here the CDR3 reads CASSLLGGSLGTDTQYF. The DNA of the CDR3 is TGCGCCAGCAGCTTGCTTGGAGGGTCACTAGGCACAGATACGCAGTATTTT. J is TRBJ2-3 and V is TRBV5-1; D is perhaps TRBD2 (6 bases). The CDR3 runs 17 residues. Trimming removed 1 base at V and 1 base at J, with 16 bases between. Germline CDR1 reads SGHRS; CDR2 reads YFSETQ.